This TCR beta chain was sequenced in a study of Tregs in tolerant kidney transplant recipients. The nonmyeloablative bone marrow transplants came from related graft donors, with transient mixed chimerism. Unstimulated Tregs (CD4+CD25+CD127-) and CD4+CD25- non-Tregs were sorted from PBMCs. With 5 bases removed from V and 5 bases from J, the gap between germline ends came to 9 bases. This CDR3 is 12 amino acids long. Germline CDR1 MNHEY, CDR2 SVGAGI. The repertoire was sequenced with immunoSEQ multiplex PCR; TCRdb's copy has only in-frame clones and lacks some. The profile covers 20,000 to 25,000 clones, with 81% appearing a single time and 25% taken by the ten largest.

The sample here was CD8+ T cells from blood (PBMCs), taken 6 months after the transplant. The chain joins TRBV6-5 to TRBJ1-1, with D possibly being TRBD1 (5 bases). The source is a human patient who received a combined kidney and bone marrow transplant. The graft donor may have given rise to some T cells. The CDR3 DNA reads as TGTGCCAGCAGTGGGGGGAGAACTGAAGCTTTCTTT. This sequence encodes CASSGGRTEAFF.